This TCR beta chain comes out of a study of blood T cell repertoires in COVID-19. The CDR3 sequence is 14 residues long. The germline V gene has CDR1 KGHDR and CDR2 SFDVKD. The germline V and J ends were trimmed by 3 bases and 6 bases, with 11 bases remaining between them. Libraries were prepared by immunoSEQ multiplex PCR; TCRdb keeps only in-frame clonotypes and omits some of them. The sample shows about 180,000 clones, 82% of them seen only once. This clonotype was sampled from a woman in her 70s with acute or convalescent COVID-19. The sequenced sample consisted of peripheral blood. V usage is TRBV24-1 and J usage is TRBJ1-5; tentative D call: TRBD1 (5 bases). DNA for the CDR3: TGTGCCACCAGTGATGGGCGGGGGGGTCAGCCCCAGCATTTT. Its protein product is CATSDGRGGQPQHF.